Here is one T cell receptor (beta chain) with its context. The CDR3 consists of 16 residues. V trimming: 5 bases; J trimming: 1 base; junction bases outside the gene matches: 8. Germline loops: CDR1 SGHTA, CDR2 FQGNSA. The source of the sample is a study of graft-versus-host responses after intestinal transplantation. Data came from immunoSEQ multiplex PCR; TCRdb stores just in-frame clones and leaves some out. The repertoire consists of about 9,500 clones, with around 87% occurring once and the leading ten covering roughly a tenth. Source: PBMCs, taken approximately 240 days after intestinal transplant. This receptor was obtained from a human patient who received an intestinal transplant, so some T cells may come from the graft donor. This chain uses TRBV7-2 with TRBJ2-7, with 10 bases identical to TRBD1. CDR3 sequence reads: CASSLGMGQGSYEQYF. Here the CDR3 DNA reads TGTGCCAGCAGCCTTGGGATGGGACAGGGGTCCTACGAGCAGTACTTC.